The present entry profiles one TCR beta chain with its context. Its matching antigen is unknown. The sample comes from a study of T-cell memory formation after mild COVID-19. Study context: There were largely donor-specific TCR clusters. General study findings and limits: Contracting CD4+ clones lay largely in CM and EM, with CD8+ ones residing in EMRA.

TCRdb independently ran MiXCR on the 5' RACE reads; one entry per CDR3 protein. The data hold roughly 250,000 distinct CDR3 sequences, with around 17% observed a single time. Trimming left V 4 bases short and J 7 bases short, with 11 bases between. The CDR3 is 13 residues long. CDR1 and CDR2 (germline): SNHLY, FYNNEI. The clonotype was recovered from a man aged 18 to 29 who had mild COVID-19 (a few samples of this study predate the infection). Cell type and time point are not known. The chain uses TRBV2 and TRBJ2-1, with D possibly matching TRBD1 (6 bases). The sample was PBMCs or a T cell subset sorted from them (not recorded which). This chain's CDR3 is CASSGGTLNEQFF. The CDR3 DNA reads TGTGCCAGCAGTGGGGGGACATTAAATGAGCAGTTCTTC.